This TCR beta chain is from a study of cytomegalovirus exposure and HLA in healthy donors. Study-wide findings and caveats: In vitro testing confirmed a few CMV-associated chains as specific for CMV antigens.

This CDR3 is 16 amino acids long. Trimming cost V 4 bases and J 7 bases; bases outside gene matches: 4. In germline, CDR1 is SEHNR, CDR2 FQNEAQ (reference sequence). The PCR ran on 60 Vbeta and 13 Jbeta primers. The protocol was immunoSEQ multiplex PCR, while the TCRdb copy is restricted to in-frame clones and leaves out a portion. This sample has 170,000 or so clones, with 70% to 85% found just once. About this clone itself: Its matching antigen is unknown.

Sequencing was carried out using PBMCs. The chain carries TRBV7-9 and TRBJ2-2, with TRBD2 matching over 15 bases. The TCR comes from a woman in her 30s in good health and CMV-seropositive. The CDR3 coding sequence is TGTGCCAGCAGCTCAGGGACTAGCGGGAGGAGCGGGGAGCTGTTTTTT. This sequence encodes CASSSGTSGRSGELFF. The full variable domain, its missing parts supplied by reference TRBV7-9 and TRBJ2-2, is DTGVSQNPRHKITKRGQNVTFRCDPISEHNRLYWYRQTLGQGPEFLTYFQNEAQLEKSRLLSDRFSAERPKGSFSTLEIQRTEQGDSAMYLCASSSGTSGRSGELFFGEGSRLTVL.